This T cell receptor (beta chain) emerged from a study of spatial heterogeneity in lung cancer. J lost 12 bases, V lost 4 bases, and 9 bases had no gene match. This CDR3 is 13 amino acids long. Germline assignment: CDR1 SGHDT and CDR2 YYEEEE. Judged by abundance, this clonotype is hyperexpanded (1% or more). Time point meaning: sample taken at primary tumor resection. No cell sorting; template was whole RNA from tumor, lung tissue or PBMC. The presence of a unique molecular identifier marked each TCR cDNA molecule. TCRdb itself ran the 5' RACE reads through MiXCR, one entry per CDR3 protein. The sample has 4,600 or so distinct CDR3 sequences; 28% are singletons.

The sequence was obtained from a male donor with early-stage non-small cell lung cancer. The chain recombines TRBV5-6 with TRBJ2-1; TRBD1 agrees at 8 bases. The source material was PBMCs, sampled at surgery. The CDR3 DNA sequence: TGTGCCAGCAGCGCCGTCCGGGACAGGAGGCAGTTCTTC. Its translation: CASSAVRDRRQFF.